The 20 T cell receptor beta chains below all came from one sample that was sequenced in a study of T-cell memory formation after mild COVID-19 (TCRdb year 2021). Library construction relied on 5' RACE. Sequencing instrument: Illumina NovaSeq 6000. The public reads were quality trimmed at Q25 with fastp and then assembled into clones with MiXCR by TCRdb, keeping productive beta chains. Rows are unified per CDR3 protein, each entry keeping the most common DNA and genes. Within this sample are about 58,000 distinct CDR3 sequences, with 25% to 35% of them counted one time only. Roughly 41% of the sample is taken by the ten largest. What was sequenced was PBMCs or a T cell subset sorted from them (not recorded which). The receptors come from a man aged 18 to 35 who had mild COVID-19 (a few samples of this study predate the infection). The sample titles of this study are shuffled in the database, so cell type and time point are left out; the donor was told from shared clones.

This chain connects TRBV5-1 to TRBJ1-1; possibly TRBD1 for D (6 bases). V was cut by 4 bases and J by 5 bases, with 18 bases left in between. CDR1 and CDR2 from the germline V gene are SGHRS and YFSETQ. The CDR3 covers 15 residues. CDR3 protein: CASSLENGGWTEAFF. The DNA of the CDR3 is TGCGCCAGCAGCCTAGAAAACGGGGGCTGGACTGAAGCTTTCTTT.

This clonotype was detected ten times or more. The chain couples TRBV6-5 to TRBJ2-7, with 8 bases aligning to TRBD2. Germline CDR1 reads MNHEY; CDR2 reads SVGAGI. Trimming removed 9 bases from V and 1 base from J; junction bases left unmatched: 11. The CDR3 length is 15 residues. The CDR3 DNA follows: TGTGCCAGTCCCTGGCCTCGCGGGAGGTCCTACGAGCAGTACGTC. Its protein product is CASPWPRGRSYEQYV.

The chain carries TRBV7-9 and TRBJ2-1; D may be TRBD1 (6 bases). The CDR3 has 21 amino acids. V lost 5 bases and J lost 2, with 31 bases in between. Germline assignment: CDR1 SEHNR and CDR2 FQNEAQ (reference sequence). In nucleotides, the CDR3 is TGTGCCAGCAGCCGTCGGTTCTATCCAATCAACAGGGACGTCCCCTACAATGAGCAGTTCTTC. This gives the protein CASSRRFYPINRDVPYNEQFF.

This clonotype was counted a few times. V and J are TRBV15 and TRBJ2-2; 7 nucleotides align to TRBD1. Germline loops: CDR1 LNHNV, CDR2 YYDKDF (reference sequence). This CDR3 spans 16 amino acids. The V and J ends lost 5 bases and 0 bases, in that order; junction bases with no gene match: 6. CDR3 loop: CATSATGTANTGELFF. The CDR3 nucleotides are TGTGCCACCAGCGCCACCGGGACAGCGAACACCGGGGAGCTGTTTTTT.

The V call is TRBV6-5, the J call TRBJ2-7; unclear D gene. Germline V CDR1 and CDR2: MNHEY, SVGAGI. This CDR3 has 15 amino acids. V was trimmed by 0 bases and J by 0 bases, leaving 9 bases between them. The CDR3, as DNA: TGTGCCAGCAGTTACTCAAGCCAACGCTCCTACGAGCAGTACTTC. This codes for CASSYSSQRSYEQYF.

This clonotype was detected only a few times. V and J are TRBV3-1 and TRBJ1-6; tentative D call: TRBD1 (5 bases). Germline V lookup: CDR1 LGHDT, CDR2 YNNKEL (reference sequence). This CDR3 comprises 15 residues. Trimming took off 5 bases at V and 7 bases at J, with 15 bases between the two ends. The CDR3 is CASSGWGRRNSPLHF. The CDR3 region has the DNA TGTGCCAGCAGCGGCTGGGGACGTCGCAATTCACCCCTCCACTTT.

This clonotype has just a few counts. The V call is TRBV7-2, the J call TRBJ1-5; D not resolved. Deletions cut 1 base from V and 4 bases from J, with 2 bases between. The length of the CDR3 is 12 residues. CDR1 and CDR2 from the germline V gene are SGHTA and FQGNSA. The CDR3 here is CASSLGNQPQHF. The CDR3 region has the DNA TGTGCCAGCAGCTTAGGTAATCAGCCCCAGCATTTT.

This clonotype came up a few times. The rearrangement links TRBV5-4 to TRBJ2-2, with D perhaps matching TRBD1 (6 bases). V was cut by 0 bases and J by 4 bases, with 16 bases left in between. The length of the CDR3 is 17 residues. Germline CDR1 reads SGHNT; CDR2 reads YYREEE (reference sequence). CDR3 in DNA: TGTGCCAGCAGCTTGGACTGGGACAACCGGGGCACCGGGGAGCTGTTTTTT. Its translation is CASSLDWDNRGTGELFF.

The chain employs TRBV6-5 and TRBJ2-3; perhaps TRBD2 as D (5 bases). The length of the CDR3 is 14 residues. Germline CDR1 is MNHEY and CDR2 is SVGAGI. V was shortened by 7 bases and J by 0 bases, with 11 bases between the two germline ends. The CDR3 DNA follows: TGTGCCAGCAACGGACGGGGTAGCACAGATACGCAGTATTTT. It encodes CASNGRGSTDTQYF.

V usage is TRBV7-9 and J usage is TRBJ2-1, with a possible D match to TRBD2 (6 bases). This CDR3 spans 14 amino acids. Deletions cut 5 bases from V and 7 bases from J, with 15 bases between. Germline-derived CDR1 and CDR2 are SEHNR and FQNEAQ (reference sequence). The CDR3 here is CASSPGLARNEQFF. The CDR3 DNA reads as TGTGCCAGCAGCCCGGGACTGGCTAGGAATGAGCAGTTCTTC.

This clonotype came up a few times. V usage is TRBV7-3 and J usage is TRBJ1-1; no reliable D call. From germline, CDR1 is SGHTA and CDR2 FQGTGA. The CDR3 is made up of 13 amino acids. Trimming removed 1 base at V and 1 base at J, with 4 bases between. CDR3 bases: TGTGCCAGCAGCTTAATCGAGAACACTGAAGCTTTCTTT. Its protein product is CASSLIENTEAFF.

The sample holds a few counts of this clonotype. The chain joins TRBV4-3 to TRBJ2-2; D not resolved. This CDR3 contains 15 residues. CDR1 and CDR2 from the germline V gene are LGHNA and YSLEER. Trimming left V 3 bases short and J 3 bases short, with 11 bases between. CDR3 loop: CASSQGVGYTGELFF. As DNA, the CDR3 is TGCGCCAGCAGCCAGGGTGTTGGGTACACCGGGGAGCTGTTTTTT.

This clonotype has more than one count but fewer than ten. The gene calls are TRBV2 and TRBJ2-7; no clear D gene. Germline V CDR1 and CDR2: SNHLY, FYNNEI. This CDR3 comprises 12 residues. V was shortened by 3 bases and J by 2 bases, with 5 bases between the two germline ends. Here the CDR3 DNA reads TGTGCCAGCAGTGAGGAAACCTACGAGCAGTACTTC. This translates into CASSEETYEQYF. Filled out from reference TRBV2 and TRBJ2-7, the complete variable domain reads EPEVTQTPSHQVTQMGQEVILRCVPISNHLYFYWYRQILGQKVEFLVSFYNNEISEKSEIFDDQFSVERPDGSNFTLKIRSTKLEDSAMYFCASSEETYEQYFGPGTRLTVT.

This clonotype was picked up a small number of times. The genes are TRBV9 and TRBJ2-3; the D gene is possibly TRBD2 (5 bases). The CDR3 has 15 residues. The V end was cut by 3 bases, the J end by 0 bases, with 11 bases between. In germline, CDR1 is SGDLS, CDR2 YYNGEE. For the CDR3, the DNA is TGTGCCAGCAGCGCAGGACTTTCTAGCACAGATACGCAGTATTTT. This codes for CASSAGLSSTDTQYF. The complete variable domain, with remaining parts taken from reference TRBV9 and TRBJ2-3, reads DSGVTQTPKHLITATGQRVTLRCSPRSGDLSVYWYQQSLDQGLQFLIQYYNGEERAKGNILERFSAQQFPDLHSELNLSSLELGDSALYFCASSAGLSSTDTQYFGPGTRLTVL.

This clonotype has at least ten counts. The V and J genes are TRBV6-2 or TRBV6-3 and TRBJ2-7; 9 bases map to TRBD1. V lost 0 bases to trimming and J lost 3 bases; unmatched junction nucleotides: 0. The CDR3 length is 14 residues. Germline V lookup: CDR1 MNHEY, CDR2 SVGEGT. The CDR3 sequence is CASSYSTGGYEQYF. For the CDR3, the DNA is TGTGCCAGCAGTTACTCGACAGGGGGCTACGAGCAGTACTTC.

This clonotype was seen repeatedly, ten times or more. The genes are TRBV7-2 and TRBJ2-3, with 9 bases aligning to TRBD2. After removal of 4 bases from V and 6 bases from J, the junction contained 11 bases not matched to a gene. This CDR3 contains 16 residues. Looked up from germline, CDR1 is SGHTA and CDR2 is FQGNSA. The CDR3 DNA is TGTGCCAGCAGCTCTTTCGCGGGGGGGGCCGGTGATACGCAGTATTTT. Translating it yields CASSSFAGGAGDTQYF.

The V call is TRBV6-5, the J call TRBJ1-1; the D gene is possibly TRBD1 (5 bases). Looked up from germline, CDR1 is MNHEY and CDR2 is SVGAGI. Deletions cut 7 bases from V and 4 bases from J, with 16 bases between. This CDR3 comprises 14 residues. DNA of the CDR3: TGTGCCAGCAATTTTGGTCAGGGAGGCACTGAAGCTTTCTTT. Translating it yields CASNFGQGGTEAFF.

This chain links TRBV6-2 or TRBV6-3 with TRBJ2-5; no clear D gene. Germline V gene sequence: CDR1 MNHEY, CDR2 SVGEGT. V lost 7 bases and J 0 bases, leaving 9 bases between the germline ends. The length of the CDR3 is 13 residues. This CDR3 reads CASTRRDQETQYF. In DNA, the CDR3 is TGTGCCAGCACCAGACGGGACCAAGAGACCCAGTACTTC.

CDR3 sequence reads: CASSGFGQGRPGEQFF. In nucleotides, the CDR3 is TGCGCCAGCAGCGGATTCGGACAGGGCCGTCCGGGTGAGCAGTTCTTC. The gene calls are TRBV5-1 and TRBJ2-1, with 8 bases identical to TRBD1. This CDR3 spans 16 amino acids. The V gene's germline CDR1 is SGHRS and CDR2 YFSETQ. V lost 4 bases to trimming and J lost 9 bases; unmatched junction nucleotides: 15.

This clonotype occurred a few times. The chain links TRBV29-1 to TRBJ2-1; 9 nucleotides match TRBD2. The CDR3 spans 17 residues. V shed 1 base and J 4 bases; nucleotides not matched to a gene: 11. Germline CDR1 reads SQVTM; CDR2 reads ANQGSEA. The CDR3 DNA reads TGCAGCGTTGAAGGAGAGGTAGCGGGGGCCTCATACAATGAGCAGTTCTTC. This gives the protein CSVEGEVAGASYNEQFF.